The 30 T cell receptor beta chains below all came from one sample that was sequenced in a study of T-cell reconstitution after alpha-beta-depleted transplantation in children. Construction of the TCRbeta library involved unique molecular identifiers. TCRdb itself ran the PCR reads through MiXCR, one entry per CDR3 protein. In the table there are approximately 400,000 distinct CDR3 sequences, about a tenth of which are singletons. The starting material was PBMCs from the stem cell graft donor, obtained from the stem cell graft. The source is a human donor who donated a stem cell graft to a child with acute myeloid leukemia.

This clonotype has more than one count but fewer than ten. V is TRBV5-1 and J is TRBJ2-5; weak D call: TRBD2 (7 bases). V lost 4 bases, J lost 5 bases, and 18 bases lay in between. The CDR3 covers 15 residues. Germline CDR1 reads SGHRS; CDR2 reads YFSETQ. The CDR3 region is CASSNYPQGGETQYF. In DNA form, the CDR3 reads TGCGCCAGCAGCAACTACCCACAGGGAGGGGAGACCCAGTACTTC.

The gene calls are TRBV5-5 and TRBJ2-7, with 9 nucleotides matching TRBD1. The CDR3 is 13 residues long. Germline V gives CDR1 SGHKS, CDR2 YYEKEE (reference sequence). The junction had 2 bases not matched to a gene; V was cut back by 4 bases and J by 3 bases. The CDR3: CASSGTGFYEQYF. CDR3 nucleotide sequence: TGTGCCAGCAGCGGGACAGGGTTCTACGAGCAGTACTTC.

The gene calls are TRBV29-1 and TRBJ2-2; possible D gene TRBD1, 5 bases. The CDR3 covers 14 residues. Trimming removed 1 base from V and 0 bases from J, with 6 bases in between. Germline CDR1 reads SQVTM; CDR2 reads ANQGSEA. In nucleotides, the CDR3 is TGCAGCGTTGAAGGGACACCGAACACCGGGGAGCTGTTTTTT. This sequence encodes CSVEGTPNTGELFF.

This clonotype was counted only a few times. This chain joins TRBV19 and TRBJ2-3; the D gene is possibly TRBD1 (6 bases). The CDR3 spans 12 residues. V shed 10 bases and J shed 2 bases, with 10 bases lying between them. Germline V CDR1 and CDR2: LNHDA, SQIVND (reference sequence). For the CDR3, the DNA is TGTGCCACCAGGGGTTTCACAGATACGCAGTATTTT. Translation: CATRGFTDTQYF.

There are a few counts of this clonotype. The chain uses TRBV3-1 and TRBJ1-2; no firm D call. The CDR3 has 13 residues. V lost 4 bases, J lost 6 bases, and 12 bases lay in between. Germline assignment: CDR1 LGHDT and CDR2 YNNKEL (reference sequence). CDR3 nucleotide sequence: TGTGCCAGCAGCCCCCAGGAGGTAAATGGCTACACCTTC. It specifies CASSPQEVNGYTF.

J is TRBJ1-4 and V is TRBV20-1; possible D gene TRBD1, 5 bases. The CDR3 totals 16 residues. Germline V gene data show CDR1 as DFQATT and CDR2 as SNEGSKA (reference sequence). The V end was cut by 6 bases, the J end by 3 bases, with 20 bases between. The CDR3 loop reads CSATGRWSGANEKLFF. DNA for the CDR3: TGCAGTGCCACAGGACGATGGTCGGGGGCTAATGAAAAACTGTTTTTT.

This clonotype came up many times. The rearrangement links TRBV9 to TRBJ2-1; 15 nucleotides agree with TRBD2. The V gene end was trimmed by 4 bases and the J gene end by 10 bases; junction bases not matched to a gene: 9. This CDR3 is built from 16 residues. The germline V gene encodes CDR1 SGDLS and CDR2 YYNGEE. The CDR3 protein is CASSFGLAGGLGEQFF. The CDR3 DNA sequence: TGTGCCAGCAGCTTCGGACTAGCGGGGGGGCTGGGGGAGCAGTTCTTC.

The CDR3 protein is CASSFFVGLAGPYEQYF. CDR3 DNA: TGTGCCAGCAGTTTCTTCGTAGGACTAGCGGGACCCTACGAGCAGTACTTC. This chain uses TRBV27 with TRBJ2-7; 12 bases map to TRBD2. This CDR3 comprises 17 residues. CDR1 and CDR2 from the germline V gene are MNHEY and SMNVEV (reference sequence). V lost 3 bases and J lost 2; bases outside the gene matches: 8.

This clonotype was found a few times. This chain uses TRBV6-5 with TRBJ1-6; D unresolved. The CDR3 extends over 14 amino acids. The ends were cut back, 0 bases at V and 5 bases at J, with 5 bases in the middle. CDR1 is MNHEY and CDR2 is SVGAGI in the germline V gene. As DNA, the CDR3 is TGTGCCAGCAGTTACTCGCCTGATAATTCACCCCTCCACTTT. This sequence encodes CASSYSPDNSPLHF.

This clonotype was counted at least ten times. The V call is TRBV20-1, the J call TRBJ2-5; D remains ambiguous. CDR1 DFQATT and CDR2 SNEGSKA come from the germline V gene (reference sequence). This CDR3 region has 11 residues. The ends were cut back, 3 bases at V and 4 bases at J, with 6 bases in the middle. The CDR3 is CSARIGETQYF. The CDR3, as DNA: TGCAGTGCTAGGATCGGAGAGACCCAGTACTTC.

This clonotype showed up just a few times. The chain's CDR3 is CSAARGVTTEAFF. The CDR3 nucleotides read TGCAGTGCTGCGCGGGGGGTTACCACTGAAGCTTTCTTT. The genes are TRBV20-1 and TRBJ1-1; a possible D gene is TRBD1 (5 bases). The V end was cut by 5 bases, the J end by 4 bases, with 14 bases between. This CDR3 contains 13 residues. Germline V CDR1 and CDR2: DFQATT, SNEGSKA (reference sequence).

This clonotype appeared a few times. This sequence joins TRBV6-5 and TRBJ2-1; 15 nucleotides agree with TRBD2. The germline V gene encodes CDR1 MNHEY and CDR2 SVGAGI. Unmatched junction bases numbered 7, after V lost 2 bases and J lost 8 bases. This CDR3 region has 17 residues. The CDR3 coding sequence is TGTGCCAGCAGTTACCGGACTAGCGGGAGGGCCTTGGATGAGCAGTTCTTC. As protein: CASSYRTSGRALDEQFF.

The table lists this clonotype with many counts. The chain joins TRBV6-5 to TRBJ2-1; no definite D call. Deletions cut 2 bases from V and 5 bases from J, with 13 bases between. The CDR3 runs to 15 residues. Germline values: CDR1 MNHEY, CDR2 SVGAGI. As DNA, the CDR3 is TGTGCCAGCAGTTACACCGGGCGTGGGGACAATGAGCAGTTCTTC. Its translation is CASSYTGRGDNEQFF.

This clonotype occurred a few times. The chain couples TRBV20-1 to TRBJ2-5; TRBD2 aligns across 13 bases. The J segment lost 6 bases and the V segment lost 5 bases, leaving 9 bases of the junction unmatched. The CDR3 is made up of 15 amino acids. Germline values: CDR1 DFQATT, CDR2 SNEGSKA (reference sequence). CDR3 residues: CSAPPGTSGTKTQYF. In nucleotides, the CDR3 is TGCAGTGCTCCCCCCGGGACTAGCGGGACGAAGACCCAGTACTTC.

V usage is TRBV2 and J usage is TRBJ2-1; perhaps TRBD2 as D (6 bases). CDR3 length: 14 residues. V gave up 6 bases and J gave up 4 bases, with 13 bases separating them. The germline CDR1 and CDR2 sequences are SNHLY and FYNNEI. The CDR3 protein is CASREGLSYNEQFF. The CDR3 nucleotides read TGTGCCAGCAGGGAGGGTCTCTCTTACAATGAGCAGTTCTTC.

The chain recombines TRBV4-3 with TRBJ2-4; TRBD2 agrees at 13 bases. V shed 0 bases, J shed 10 bases, and the junction held 6 bases outside the gene matches. The germline V gene encodes CDR1 LGHNA and CDR2 YSLEER. The CDR3 totals 16 residues. The CDR3 reads CASSQDLGTSGVIQYF. The CDR3 DNA reads TGCGCCAGCAGCCAAGATCTCGGGACTAGCGGGGTTATTCAGTACTTC.

This clonotype has at least ten counts. The rearrangement uses TRBV24-1 and TRBJ2-2; the D is unclear. The CDR3 sequence is 12 residues long. Germline lookup yields CDR1 KGHDR and CDR2 SFDVKD. V was shortened by 3 bases and J by 7 bases, with 5 bases between the two germline ends. The DNA for the CDR3 is TGTGCCACCAGTGATCAGGTCGGGGAGCTGTTTTTT. This codes for CATSDQVGELFF.

CDR3: CASSLRGDGTRSAVQFF. CDR3 coding DNA: TGTGCCAGCAGCTTACGCGGAGACGGGACCCGTTCTGCTGTGCAGTTCTTC. This chain links TRBV7-8 with TRBJ2-1; D is possibly TRBD1 or TRBD2 (5 bases each). Germline CDR1 reads SGHVS; CDR2 reads FQNEAQ. The V gene lost 2 bases and the J gene lost 12 bases, with 26 bases spanning the gap. CDR3 size: 17 residues.

Many counts were recorded for this clonotype. CDR3 loop: CAISDLGGGRTDTQYF. The CDR3 nucleotides are TGTGCCATCAGTGACCTCGGGGGGGGACGCACAGATACGCAGTATTTT. This chain links TRBV10-3 with TRBJ2-3; 8 nucleotides agree with TRBD2. Per the germline V gene, CDR1 is ENHRY and CDR2 is SYGVKD. V shed 3 bases, J shed 1 base, and the junction held 6 bases outside the gene matches. This CDR3 is built from 16 residues.

V and J are TRBV5-4 and TRBJ2-3, with 8 bases that match TRBD1. Germline CDR1 is SGHNT and CDR2 is YYREEE (reference sequence). The CDR3 is 15 residues long. V lost 4 bases to trimming and J lost 6 bases; unmatched junction nucleotides: 10. The CDR3 region has the DNA TGTGCCAGCAGCGGCAGGACAGGGCCCGCGGATACGCAGTATTTT. Encoded protein: CASSGRTGPADTQYF.

In this sample, this clonotype turned up a few times. This chain uses TRBV11-2 with TRBJ2-1; no definite D call. This CDR3 is built from 15 residues. V shed 3 bases and J shed 5 bases, with 14 bases lying between them. In germline, CDR1 is SGHAT, CDR2 FQNNGV. In DNA, the CDR3 is TGTGCCAGCAGCTTGGTTAAGTTCCGACACAATGAGCAGTTCTTC. It encodes CASSLVKFRHNEQFF.

The chain is built from TRBV13 and TRBJ2-1; 8 positions match TRBD2. J was trimmed by 6 bases and V by 5 bases; bases with no gene match: 3. The CDR3 is made up of 13 amino acids. Per the germline V gene, CDR1 is PRHDT and CDR2 is FYEKMQ (reference sequence). The CDR3 DNA follows: TGTGCCAGCAGCGCGGGACTAGTCAATGAGCAGTTCTTC. Translation: CASSAGLVNEQFF.

CDR3 DNA sequence: TGTGCCATCAGTGAGTCCCTGGGGACGGGGTATGGCTACACCTTC. Protein: CAISESLGTGYGYTF. V usage is TRBV10-3 and J usage is TRBJ1-2, with D possibly matching TRBD1 (5 bases). The CDR3 contains 15 residues. Between the trimmed V and J ends, which lost 0 bases and 5 bases, there was a span of 13 bases. Germline V CDR1 and CDR2: ENHRY, SYGVKD.

In its sample, this clonotype was seen a few times. The chain has TRBV12-3 or TRBV12-4 and TRBJ1-2; D ambiguous. The CDR3 extends over 12 amino acids. With 5 bases removed from V and 7 bases from J, the gap between germline ends came to 11 bases. Here the CDR3 reads CASSQGPVGYTF. The DNA for the CDR3 is TGTGCCAGCAGTCAAGGACCGGTTGGCTACACCTTC.

The chain has TRBV4-3 and TRBJ2-1; D tentatively fits TRBD1 or TRBD2 (5 bases each). In germline, CDR1 is LGHNA, CDR2 YSLEER. V was shortened by 0 bases and J by 10 bases, with 19 bases between the two germline ends. This CDR3 has 16 amino acids. CDR3 amino acids: CASSQEGRVRVKEQFF. CDR3 coding DNA: TGCGCCAGCAGCCAAGAGGGACGGGTACGGGTAAAGGAGCAGTTCTTC.

The V and J genes are TRBV20-1 and TRBJ1-1; TRBD1 aligns across 8 bases. Germline V CDR1 and CDR2: DFQATT, SNEGSKA (reference sequence). The J segment lost 7 bases and the V segment lost 1 base, leaving 17 bases of the junction unmatched. The CDR3 loop spans 17 amino acids. This CDR3 is CSARVFAQGERVNEAFF. DNA of the CDR3: TGCAGTGCTAGAGTGTTTGCACAGGGGGAGAGGGTTAATGAAGCTTTCTTT.

The chain has TRBV7-9 and TRBJ1-2; tentative D call: TRBD1 (6 bases). Trimming removed 5 bases at V and 4 bases at J, with 17 bases between. The CDR3 has 15 residues. The germline V gene has CDR1 SEHNR and CDR2 FQNEAQ (reference sequence). As DNA, the CDR3 is TGTGCCAGCAGCGAGGCACAGGGAGGCTTCTATGGCTACACCTTC. Amino acid sequence: CASSEAQGGFYGYTF.

This clonotype appeared a few times. The chain uses TRBV12-3 or TRBV12-4 and TRBJ1-4; TRBD1 matches 8 bases. The CDR3 sequence is 15 residues long. V lost 6 bases, J lost 3 bases, and 6 bases stayed unmatched. Here the CDR3 reads CASRSGGAANEKLFF. CDR3 sequence (DNA): TGTGCCAGCAGGTCAGGGGGCGCGGCTAATGAAAAACTGTTTTTT.

This clonotype was found a few times. The V gene is TRBV3-1, the J gene TRBJ1-2; D perhaps matches TRBD1 (5 bases). Germline values: CDR1 LGHDT, CDR2 YNNKEL (reference sequence). Trimming removed 1 base at V and 8 bases at J, with 14 bases between. The CDR3 consists of 14 residues. The CDR3 nucleotides read TGTGCCAGCAGCCAAGTATCAGGGTTTTTCGGCTACACCTTC. This sequence encodes CASSQVSGFFGYTF.

This clonotype was observed a handful of times. The chain joins TRBV20-1 to TRBJ2-5; TRBD1 matches 8 bases. CDR1 and CDR2 from the germline V gene are DFQATT and SNEGSKA (reference sequence). The V gene end was trimmed by 6 bases and the J gene end by 4 bases; junction bases not matched to a gene: 16. The CDR3 consists of 16 residues. The CDR3 sequence: CSATRGQAIPRETQYF. CDR3 nucleotides: TGCAGTGCGACACGGGGACAGGCGATACCAAGAGAGACCCAGTACTTC.